This T cell receptor (beta chain) originates from a study of T cell responses to AZD1222 COVID-19 vaccine. General study findings and limits: The study found vaccine-associated CD4 TCRs spanning spike, dominant at 160-218 and 743-854. Most donors were white British, females outnumbered males, and clonal diversity was possibly underestimated.

The germline V gene has CDR1 MNHEY and CDR2 SVGEGT. CDR3 length: 15 amino acids. In the case of this clone: Its target is unknown. Sequence at one end of the junction differs from germline and may be a read error.

Repertoires were generated with immunoSEQ multiplex PCR, while TCRdb's copy carries only in-frame clones and drops some. The profile shows 150,000 or so clones, around 93% of them singletons. The gene calls are TRBV6-2 or TRBV6-3 and TRBJ2-7, with 7 bases aligning to TRBD2. Source: peripheral blood, taken on day 0 of AZD1222 vaccination. The sequence derives from an adult in good health. CDR3 in amino acids: CANSPLAGEGYEQYF. For the CDR3, the DNA is TGTGCCAACAGTCCCCTGGCGGGGGAGGGCTACGAGCAGTACTTC.